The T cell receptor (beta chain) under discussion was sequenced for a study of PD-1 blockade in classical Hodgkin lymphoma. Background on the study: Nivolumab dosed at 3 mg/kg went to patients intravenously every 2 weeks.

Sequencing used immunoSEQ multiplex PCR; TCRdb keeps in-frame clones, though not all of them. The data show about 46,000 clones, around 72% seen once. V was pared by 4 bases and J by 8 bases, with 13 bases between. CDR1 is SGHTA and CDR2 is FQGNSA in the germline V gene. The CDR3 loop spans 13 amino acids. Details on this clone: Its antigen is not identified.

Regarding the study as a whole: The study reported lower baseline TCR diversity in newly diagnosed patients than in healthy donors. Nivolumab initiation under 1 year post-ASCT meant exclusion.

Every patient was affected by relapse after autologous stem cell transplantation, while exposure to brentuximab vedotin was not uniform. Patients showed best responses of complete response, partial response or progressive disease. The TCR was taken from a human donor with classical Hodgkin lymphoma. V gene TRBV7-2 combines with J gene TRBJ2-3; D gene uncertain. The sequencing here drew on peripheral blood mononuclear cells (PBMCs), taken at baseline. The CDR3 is CASSSSRLSTQYF. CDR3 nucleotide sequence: TGTGCCAGCAGCTCTTCCAGGTTGTCTACGCAGTATTTT.